Sequencing of this T cell receptor beta chain was carried out in a study of shared clonotypes between healthy human individuals. Genomic DNA, for the unsorted samples, came from tens of millions of PBMCs. Study-wide findings and caveats: Blood was the sole source, and tissue repertoires probably differ.

V dropped 0 bases and J dropped 5 bases, with 18 bases sitting between them. Germline V gives CDR1 SGHNT, CDR2 YYREEE (reference sequence). CDR3 length: 17 amino acids. On this clone: Its antigen is not identified.

The replicate PCRs on unsorted PBMC were given about 300 ng DNA, which is tens of thousands of T cell genomes. The method was immunoSEQ multiplex PCR; TCRdb's version includes in-frame clones alone and lacks a portion of them. This table has a few hundred thousand clones, around three quarters appearing once. The TCR originated in a woman in her 40s in good health. Some clones in this sample may be carry-over from other donors' samples. The chain recombines TRBV5-4 with TRBJ2-1; possibly TRBD2 for D (7 bases). Sample: PBMCs. Here the CDR3 DNA reads TGTGCCAGCAGCTTGGAGGGGGGGAGGTCGAGGGACAATGAGCAGTTCTTC. It codes for CASSLEGGRSRDNEQFF.